Here is one T cell receptor beta chain with its context. Its antigen remains unidentified. This sample was included in a study of cytomegalovirus exposure and HLA in healthy donors. 13 Jbeta primers and 60 Vbeta primers were used for the PCR. Sequencing was performed with immunoSEQ multiplex PCR; in TCRdb, only in-frame clones are kept and a portion is missing. Its listing shows roughly 79,000 clones. Whole-study results and caveats: Some highly shared sequence variants likely arose as a pipeline artifact.

Per germline, CDR1 ENHRY and CDR2 SYGVKD. Between the trimmed V and J ends, which lost 2 bases and 0 bases, there was a span of 15 bases. The CDR3 consists of 17 residues. The chain uses TRBV10-3 and TRBJ2-3, with D possibly TRBD1 on 5 matching bases. Sequenced: PBMCs. This clonotype was sampled from a man younger than 40 in good health and CMV-seronegative. The CDR3 nucleotides read TGTGCCATCAGTGAGCGGAGAGAAGGGGCAAGCACAGATACGCAGTATTTT. As protein: CAISERREGASTDTQYF.